This TCR beta chain was observed in a study of vaccination and CD4 T cells after COVID-19. Sample treatment: roughly 10-day PBMC culture with coronavirus spike peptide pools or control peptides (ViraFEST assay). After expanding antigen-specific T cells with peptide pools, ViraFEST sequenced their TCRs. Sequence data for DNA of cultured CD4+ T cells were generated by the Oncomine TCR Beta short-read assay. Via MiXCR, TCRdb re-called the PCR reads, giving one row per CDR3 protein. This sample carries approximately 16,000 distinct CDR3 sequences, approximately 50% of them seen once, and the ten largest clones take nearly 7.5%. CDR3 length: 13 amino acids. Trimming removed 0 bases from V and 5 bases from J, with 8 bases in between. Germline V gene data show CDR1 as SGHNT and CDR2 as YYREEE (reference sequence). There are a few counts of this clonotype. Its antigen is undetermined.

V usage is TRBV5-4 and J usage is TRBJ2-5; D is unclear. The TCR sequence derives from a human donor who had recovered from COVID-19. Material for sequencing was CD4+ T cells from blood, cultured in vitro. CDR3 sequence: CASSLASRETQYF. The CDR3 DNA is TGTGCCAGCAGCTTGGCTAGTAGGGAGACCCAGTACTTC.